The following is a T cell receptor beta chain sequence with its context. The data originate from a study of blood T cell repertoires in COVID-19. Overall study: COVID-19 samples collected from the United States, Italy and Spain covered acute and convalescent phases. PBMCs, B-cell-depleted T cells, or T cells provided the cDNA or gDNA that made up the material.

Some clones are missing from TCRdb's copy, which holds only in-frame ones; the method was immunoSEQ multiplex PCR. Of fewer than 200,000 clones in the sample, 78% were seen once. Germline V CDR1 and CDR2: SGHNT, YENEEA. The CDR3 loop spans 17 amino acids. The junction had 9 bases not matched to a gene; V was cut back by 5 bases and J by 0 bases. The source is a woman aged 45-60 years who had recovered from COVID-19. Source material: PBMCs or T cells enriched from blood (not recorded which). This sequence joins TRBV11-3 and TRBJ2-3; 9 nucleotides agree with TRBD1. The CDR3 nucleotides read TGTGCCAGCAGCCTCCAAGGGACAGGGTATAGCACAGATACGCAGTATTTT. Its protein is CASSLQGTGYSTDTQYF.